This TCR beta chain was captured in a study of blood T cell repertoires in COVID-19. Some clones are missing from TCRdb's copy, which holds only in-frame ones; the method was immunoSEQ multiplex PCR. The sample includes around 150,000 clones, roughly 80% seen only once; the top ten take 5% to 7.5%. What was sequenced was peripheral blood. The sequence was collected from a human donor in a cohort sampled during active COVID-19.

In DNA form, the CDR3 reads TGCGCCAGCAGCTTGGGGACAAACTCCTATAATTCACCCCTCCACTTT. Its protein is CASSLGTNSYNSPLHF. The chain combines TRBV5-1 with TRBJ1-6; perhaps TRBD1 as D (5 bases). Trimming shortened V by 0 bases and J by 0 bases, and 7 bases separated the two germline ends. The CDR3 contains 16 residues. CDR1 is SGHRS and CDR2 is YFSETQ in the germline V gene. The entire variable domain, with the rest obtained from reference TRBV5-1 and TRBJ1-6, is as follows: KAGVTQTPRYLIKTRGQQVTLSCSPISGHRSVSWYQQTPGQGLQFLFEYFSETQRNKGNFPGRFSGRQFSNSRSEMNVSTLELGDSALYLCASSLGTNSYNSPLHFGNGTRLTVT.